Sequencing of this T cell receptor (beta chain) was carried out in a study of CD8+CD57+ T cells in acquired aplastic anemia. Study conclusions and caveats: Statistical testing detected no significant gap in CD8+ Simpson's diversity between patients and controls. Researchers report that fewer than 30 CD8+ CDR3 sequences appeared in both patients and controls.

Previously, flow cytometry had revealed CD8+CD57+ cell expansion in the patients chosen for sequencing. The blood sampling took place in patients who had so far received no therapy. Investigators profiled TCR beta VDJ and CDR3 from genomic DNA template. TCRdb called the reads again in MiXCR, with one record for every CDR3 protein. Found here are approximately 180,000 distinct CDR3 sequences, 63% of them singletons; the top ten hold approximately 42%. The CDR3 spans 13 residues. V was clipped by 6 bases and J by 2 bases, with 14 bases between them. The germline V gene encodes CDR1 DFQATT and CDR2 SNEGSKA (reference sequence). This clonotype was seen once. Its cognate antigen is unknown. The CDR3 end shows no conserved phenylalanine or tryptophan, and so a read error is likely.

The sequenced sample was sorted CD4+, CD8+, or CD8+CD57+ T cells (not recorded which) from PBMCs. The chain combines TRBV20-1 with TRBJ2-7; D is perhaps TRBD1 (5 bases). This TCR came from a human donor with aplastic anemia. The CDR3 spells CSALGTGAYEQYS. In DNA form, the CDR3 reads TGCAGTGCCCTGGGAACAGGCGCCTACGAGCAGTACTCC.